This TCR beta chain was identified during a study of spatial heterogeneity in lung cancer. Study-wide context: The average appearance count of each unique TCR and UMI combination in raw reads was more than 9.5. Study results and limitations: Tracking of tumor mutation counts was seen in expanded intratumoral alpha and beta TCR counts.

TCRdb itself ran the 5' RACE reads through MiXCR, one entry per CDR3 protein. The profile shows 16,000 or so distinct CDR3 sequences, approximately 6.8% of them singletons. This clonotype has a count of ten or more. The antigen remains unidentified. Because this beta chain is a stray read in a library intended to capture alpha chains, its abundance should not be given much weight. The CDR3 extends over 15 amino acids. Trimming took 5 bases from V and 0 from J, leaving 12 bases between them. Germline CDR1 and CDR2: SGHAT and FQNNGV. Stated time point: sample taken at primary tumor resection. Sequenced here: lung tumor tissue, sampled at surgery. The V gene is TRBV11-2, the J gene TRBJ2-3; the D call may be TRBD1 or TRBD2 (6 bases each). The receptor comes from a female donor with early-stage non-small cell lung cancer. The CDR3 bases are TGTGCCAGCAGCCTAGGGGGGACTAGCACAGATACGCAGTATTTT. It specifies CASSLGGTSTDTQYF.